The sequence of this TCR beta chain was determined in a study of blood T cell repertoires in COVID-19. Study-wide context: Samples representing acute and convalescent COVID-19 were sourced from the United States, Italy and Spain. Sample material is recorded as cDNA or gDNA derived from T cells, B-cell-depleted T cells, or PBMCs.

The repertoire was sequenced with immunoSEQ multiplex PCR; TCRdb's copy has only in-frame clones and lacks some. The sample includes about 69,000 clones, roughly 85% of them seen just once. There are 15 residues in the CDR3. Trimming cost V 10 bases and J 4 bases; bases outside gene matches: 12. In germline, CDR1 is LNHDA, CDR2 SQIVND (reference sequence). The source of this sequence is a man older than 75 with acute or convalescent COVID-19. The sample consisted of peripheral blood. V gene TRBV19 combines with J gene TRBJ1-2, with 10 bases identical to TRBD1. The CDR3 DNA reads TGTGCCACCTCTAGGACAGGGGGGGTAATCTATGGCTACACCTTC. Protein product: CATSRTGGVIYGYTF.